The 12 T cell receptor beta chains reported below all come from one sample, sequenced in a study of response to subunit inactivated influenza vaccine. TCRdb re-called the RT-PCR reads with MiXCR, one entry per CDR3 protein. The sample consists of about 700,000 distinct CDR3 sequences, about 14% of them appearing once. This material consisted of PBMCs from blood, taken 14 days before vaccination. These receptors were taken from a man aged 50-59 years who received an inactivated influenza vaccine.

This clonotype has ten or more counts. The rearrangement links TRBV5-1 to TRBJ2-7; 7 bases are shared with TRBD2. The germline V gene encodes CDR1 SGHRS and CDR2 YFSETQ. The length of the CDR3 is 15 residues. The trim removed 0 bases at V and 6 bases at J, leaving 9 bases unmatched. In DNA form, the CDR3 reads TGCGCCAGCAGCTTGGAGGGAGCGGGATCGGGCGAGCAGTACTTC. This sequence encodes CASSLEGAGSGEQYF. The full variable domain, rest sourced from reference TRBV5-1 and TRBJ2-7, is KAGVTQTPRYLIKTRGQQVTLSCSPISGHRSVSWYQQTPGQGLQFLFEYFSETQRNKGNFPGRFSGRQFSNSRSEMNVSTLELGDSALYLCASSLEGAGSGEQYFGPGTRLTVT.

In DNA form, the CDR3 reads TGTGCCAGCTCACCACAGGGACAGGGTCGCAATCAGCCCCAGCATTTT. It codes for CASSPQGQGRNQPQHF. The chain is built from TRBV18 and TRBJ1-5; 9 bases fit TRBD1. This CDR3 has 16 amino acids. The V gene's germline CDR1 is KGHSH and CDR2 LQKENI. J lost 2 bases, V lost 1 base, and 3 bases had no gene match.

The chain links TRBV20-1 to TRBJ2-7; possible D gene TRBD1, 5 bases. The CDR3 covers 13 residues. Germline-derived CDR1 and CDR2 are DFQATT and SNEGSKA (reference sequence). The V gene lost 0 bases and the J gene lost 3 bases, with 9 bases spanning the gap. DNA for the CDR3: TGCAGTGCTAGAGAAGGGGCAGTCTACGAGCAGTACTTC. Translating it yields CSAREGAVYEQYF.

V usage is TRBV3-1 and J usage is TRBJ1-2; D is uncertain. The CDR3 is 12 residues long. Germline V gene data show CDR1 as LGHDT and CDR2 as YNNKEL (reference sequence). The V gene lost 3 bases and the J gene lost 7 bases, with 9 bases spanning the gap. CDR3 region: CASSHERGGYTF. DNA of the CDR3: TGTGCCAGCAGCCACGAACGGGGTGGCTACACCTTC.

This sequence joins TRBV28 and TRBJ2-1, with 10 bases matching TRBD2. V was clipped by 2 bases and J by 9 bases; unmatched bases: 13. Germline V gene sequence: CDR1 MDHEN, CDR2 SYDVKM. The CDR3 contains 17 residues. Here the CDR3 reads CASSLLTLAGVPIEQFF. The DNA for the CDR3 is TGTGCCAGCAGTTTACTCACTCTAGCGGGAGTCCCAATTGAGCAGTTCTTC.

This chain connects TRBV7-9 to TRBJ2-7; possibly TRBD1 for D (5 bases). From germline, CDR1 is SEHNR and CDR2 FQNEAQ (reference sequence). This CDR3 is built from 13 residues. The V end was cut by 3 bases, the J end by 2 bases, with 8 bases between. CDR3 loop: CASSFVGAYEQYF. DNA for the CDR3: TGTGCCAGCAGCTTCGTAGGGGCCTACGAGCAGTACTTC.

Only a few counts were recorded for this clonotype. The chain has TRBV7-9 and TRBJ1-2; D unclear. V lost 0 bases, J lost 6 bases, and 17 bases lay in between. CDR3 size: 16 residues. Germline assignment: CDR1 SEHNR and CDR2 FQNEAQ (reference sequence). CDR3: CASSLAHRTPTDGYTF. Written as DNA, the CDR3 is TGTGCCAGCAGCTTAGCGCATAGGACCCCCACGGATGGCTACACCTTC.

CDR3 bases: TGCAGCGTTGTTGTGTTCTACAATGAGCAGTTCTTC. Translating it yields CSVVVFYNEQFF. This chain connects TRBV29-1 to TRBJ2-1; D gene uncertain. Trimming cost V 4 bases and J 3 bases, with 7 bases left between them. Germline loops: CDR1 SQVTM, CDR2 ANQGSEA. The CDR3 has 12 amino acids.

In this sample, this clonotype turned up a few times. The V call is TRBV3-1, the J call TRBJ1-3; D is unclear. The CDR3 is 14 amino acids. The germline gives CDR1 LGHDT, CDR2 YNNKEL (reference sequence). Trimming stripped 7 bases from V and 3 bases from J, with 13 bases between. CDR3 coding DNA: TGTGCCAGCATTGGTGGGATGAGTGGAAACACCATATATTTT. Translated: CASIGGMSGNTIYF.

In regard to this clonotype: A much bigger clone sits one base away, suggesting this may be a read error. V and J are TRBV5-6 and TRBJ2-7; a possible D gene is TRBD2 (7 bases). The CDR3 runs 15 residues. In germline, CDR1 is SGHDT, CDR2 YYEEEE. This CDR3 is CASSSPPRGAYEQNF. CDR3 nucleotides: TGTGCCAGCAGCTCCCCACCTCGGGGGGCCTATGAGCAGAACTTC.

A few counts support this clonotype. V is TRBV5-1 and J is TRBJ2-1; TRBD2 aligns across 7 bases. After removal of 3 bases from V and 0 bases from J, the junction contained 6 bases not matched to a gene. Germline V gives CDR1 SGHRS, CDR2 YFSETQ. There are 16 residues in the CDR3. In DNA form, the CDR3 reads TGCGCCAGCAGCTACCTAGCGGAAGGCTCCTACAATGAGCAGTTCTTC. Encoded protein: CASSYLAEGSYNEQFF.

The table lists this clonotype with many counts. This chain connects TRBV11-2 to TRBJ2-1, with 9 bases identical to TRBD2. The CDR3 runs to 15 residues. Germline CDR1 is SGHAT and CDR2 is FQNNGV. J gave up 2 bases and V 5 bases, and 4 bases lay outside the gene matches. The CDR3 DNA follows: TGTGCCAGCAGCAAAGAGCGGGGGGCCTACAATGAGCAGTTCTTC. This codes for CASSKERGAYNEQFF.